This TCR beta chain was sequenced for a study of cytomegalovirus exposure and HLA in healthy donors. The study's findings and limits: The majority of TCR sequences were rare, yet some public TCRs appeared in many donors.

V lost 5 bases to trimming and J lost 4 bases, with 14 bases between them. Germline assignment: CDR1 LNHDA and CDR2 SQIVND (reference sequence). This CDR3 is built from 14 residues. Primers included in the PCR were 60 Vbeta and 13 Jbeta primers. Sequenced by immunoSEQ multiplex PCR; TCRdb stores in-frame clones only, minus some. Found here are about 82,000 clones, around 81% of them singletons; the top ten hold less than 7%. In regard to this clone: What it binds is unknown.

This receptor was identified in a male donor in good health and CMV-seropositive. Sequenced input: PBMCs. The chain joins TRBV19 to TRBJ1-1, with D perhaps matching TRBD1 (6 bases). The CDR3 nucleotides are TGTGCCAGTAGTCCCACCACAGGGAGCACTGAAGCTTTCTTT. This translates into CASSPTTGSTEAFF.